The source of this T cell receptor beta chain is a study of molecular identifiers for immune sequencing clone quantification. Study at large: Replicates involved a five-way split of RNA from around 18,000 or 91,000 naive CD8 cells, with sequencing of four. Overall study findings and caveats: Same-barcode identical TCR molecules could make highly expanded clones look smaller than they are.

Preparation methods for the bulk TCR libraries were those previously described, with listed TCR primers. MiXCR was run by TCRdb on the PCR reads, yielding one entry per CDR3 protein. The sample lists about 630,000 distinct CDR3 sequences; 25% were seen once. Sequencing libraries of naive CD8 cells derived from around 20,000 to 990,000 sorted cells with 10%, 30% or 50% RNA. CDR3 length: 14 residues. Per the germline V gene, CDR1 is SNHLY and CDR2 is FYNNEI. V was cut by 0 bases and J by 7 bases, with 10 bases left in between. With regard to this clonotype: Its antigen is currently unknown.

This sequence was found in a human donor in good health. Some libraries in this study had Jurkat cell RNA spiked in. Sequenced input: naive CD8+ T cells from blood, with Jurkat cell RNA spiked in. The subset was: FACS-sorted CD8+CD4-CCR7+CD45RA+ naive T cells. The chain has TRBV2 and TRBJ1-5, with no clear D. The CDR3 region is CASSEAGNPQPQHF. The DNA of the CDR3 is TGTGCCAGCAGTGAAGCGGGCAACCCGCAGCCCCAGCATTTT.